This T cell receptor beta chain was recovered during a study of CD39 and CD103 CD8 tumor-infiltrating T cells (dated by TCRdb to between 2018 and 2020). Background on the whole study: An HPV-positive HNSCC, an HPV-negative HNSCC, an ovarian cancer and a melanoma patient were represented in the repertoire comparisons shown. Deep sequencing of TCRbeta CDR3 was used to compare the repertoires of CD8 TIL subsets, defined by CD103 and CD39, with those of peripheral memory CD8 T cells. Points the paper makes about the study in general: DP TIL clonotypes were rarely found in blood or uninvolved lymph node, whereas DN TIL clonotypes largely overlapped peripheral memory CD8 repertoires. DP CD8 TILs appeared to be more oligoclonal than DN and SP CD8 TILs and blood memory CD8 T cells, with about 56-90% covered by the top 30 clonotypes.

The CDR3 measures 16 amino acids from cysteine to phenylalanine. Solely the CDR3 DNA is kept, with 48 bases framed from the first base. The germline V gene specifies MRHNA as CDR1 and SNTAGT as CDR2. Germline trimming amounts to 5 bases on V and 4 bases on J, with 13 as the count of junction bases outside the gene matches. To note about this clone: The specificity of this receptor is unknown. The record has no base qualities; no much larger clone is one base away.

For each subset, between roughly 10,000 and 100,000 sorted cells were used for genomic DNA extraction with the DNeasy Blood and Tissue Kit. The TCRbeta V-J or V-D-J regions were sequenced and mapped through the immunoSEQ service, and coverage above 10x per sample was achieved. On the study's bioinformatics: Analysis was restricted to productive rearrangements exported from the immunoSEQ Analyzer platform, and clonality was assessed using the 500 most abundant clones. Repertoire overlap between populations was quantified with the Morisita-Horn similarity index and the Jaccard index. Morisita-Horn similarity between CD8 T-cell subset TCR repertoires was measured in five to seven cancer patients. This is the immuneACCESS table as TCRdb keeps it, with only in-frame sequences that have V and J called. A part of the clones is gone; compared with another copy, unresolved V genes explain less than half, and the rest is unexplained. V and J calls plus clone size are reproduced from that table; the DNA served to infer D and trimming. The sample yields 1,500 to 2,000 clones; 73% were counted once. Approximately 40% of the sample comes from the top ten.

No therapy was being received by patients at the time of sample collection, although prior treatments had ranged from chemotherapy, radiotherapy, surgery and immunotherapy to none. After thawing, cells went through T lymphocyte enrichment using a negative-selection kit, with EpCAM beads added for tumor-infiltrating lymphocytes. For the CD8 TIL subsets, CD3+CD4-CD8+CD45RA- cells were FACS-sorted and divided into DN, SP and DP based on their expression of CD39 and CD103. Tumor specimens were cut into small pieces, digested for 1 h with hyaluronidase, collagenase and DNase, then filtered, enriched over Ficoll and cryopreserved. Populations were sorted on a FACSAria II to just over 97% purity, and cell pellets were frozen without culture for TCR sequencing.

The specimen was CD39- CD103- CD8+ T cells sorted from the tumor. The cell subset or site tag for this specimen amounts to: CD103-CD39- double-negative CD45RA- CD8 T cells. The TCR sequence derives from a human donor with head and neck squamous cell carcinoma. The chain is encoded by TRBV6-4 joined to TRBJ1-2, and 7 junctional nucleotides match TRBD1. The CDR3 reads CASSPTPGQTSYGYTF. At the DNA level, the sequence is TGTGCCAGCAGTCCCACTCCGGGACAGACCTCCTATGGCTACACCTTC.